One and the same sample provided the 6 T cell receptor beta chains below, sequenced in a study of shared clonotypes between healthy human individuals. Sequencing was performed with immunoSEQ multiplex PCR; in TCRdb, only in-frame clones are kept and a portion is missing. The table has millions of clones, more than 85% seen once. Sequencing was carried out using naive CD4+ T cells from PBMCs. Subset in this sample: CD45RA+ positively selected. The receptors come from a man in his late teens or twenties in good health. Some clones in this sample may be carry-over from other donors' samples.

This clone was seen a handful of times. The V and J genes are TRBV18 and TRBJ1-2; tentatively, D is TRBD1 (5 bases). The germline gives CDR1 KGHSH, CDR2 LQKENI. CDR3 length equals 15 residues. V was clipped by 2 bases and J by 4 bases, with 14 bases between them. The CDR3 DNA reads TGTGCCAGCTCACCAGGCGTGAGGGGTGCCTATGGCTACACCTTC. Encoded protein: CASSPGVRGAYGYTF.

The rearrangement uses TRBV5-1 and TRBJ2-3; 10 positions agree with TRBD2. The ends lost 4 bases at V and 5 bases at J; junction bases unmatched: 10. Germline V lookup: CDR1 SGHRS, CDR2 YFSETQ. This CDR3 has 16 residues. The CDR3 here is CASSGQPTSGQDTQYF. The CDR3 DNA reads as TGCGCCAGCAGCGGGCAGCCGACTAGCGGGCAAGATACGCAGTATTTT.

On this clone itself: Other DNA sequences in this specimen translate into the identical CDR3. CDR3 sequence: CASSPPGSYEQYF. As DNA, the CDR3 is TGTGCCAGCAGCCCCCCCGGCTCCTACGAGCAGTACTTC. The rearrangement joins TRBV6-6 to TRBJ2-7; D is undetermined. This CDR3 comprises 13 residues. Looked up from germline, CDR1 is MNHNY and CDR2 is SVGAGI (reference sequence). V was pared by 6 bases and J by 0 bases, with 9 bases between.

CDR3 DNA sequence: TGTGCCAGCAGCCTAACAGGGGGCAGCACCGGGGAGCTGTTTTTT. This translates into CASSLTGGSTGELFF. This rearrangement joins TRBV6-1 to TRBJ2-2; 9 bases are a match to TRBD1. The V gene end was trimmed by 6 bases and the J gene end by 4 bases; junction bases not matched to a gene: 6. Per the germline V gene, CDR1 is MNHNS and CDR2 is SASEGT. The CDR3 is made up of 15 amino acids.

The count of this clone is one. V and J are TRBV27 and TRBJ2-3; D may match TRBD1 or TRBD2 (5 bases each). V lost 5 bases and J 0 bases, leaving 15 bases between the germline ends. Germline CDR1 MNHEY, CDR2 SMNVEV (reference sequence). This CDR3 region has 16 residues. The CDR3 DNA is TGTGCCAGCAGTCGATTTGGGGGTCTGAGCACAGATACGCAGTATTTT. This encodes CASSRFGGLSTDTQYF.

With regard to this clone: At the DNA level, this CDR3 is encoded by other sequences in the same sample as well. The chain employs TRBV2 and TRBJ2-7; D is undetermined. CDR1 and CDR2 (germline): SNHLY, FYNNEI. The CDR3 extends over 11 amino acids. The V end lost 6 bases, the J end lost 4 bases, and 7 bases lay between the germline ends. The CDR3 here is CASSASYEQYF. CDR3 sequence (DNA): TGTGCCAGCAGCGCTTCGTACGAGCAGTACTTC.